Listed below are T cell receptor beta chains from one sample, sequenced in a study of T cell repertoires in ileal Crohn's disease. Profiled with immunoSEQ multiplex PCR; TCRdb holds only in-frame clones, not every one. The top ten clones hold roughly 7.7% of a sample with about 11,000 clones, roughly 72% of them seen once. Sequencing was performed on ileal tissue. All receptors come from an adult with Crohn's disease. The CDR3 runs from the conserved cysteine through the conserved F or W. Each record gives: clone size, D gene, J gene, V gene, CDR3 protein, CDR3 DNA. D genes are given only for firm matches. Not every row has a clone size; where given, it reads once, few, many or a size class.

>-|TRBD2|TRBJ2-7|TRBV7-2
CASSLALSLAGVREQYF
TGTGCCAGCAGCTTAGCACTCAGTCTAGCGGGAGTAAGGGAGCAGTACTTC
>-|-|TRBJ2-7|TRBV2
CASNEGSYEQYF
TGTGCCAGCAATGAAGGGAGCTACGAGCAGTACTTC
>-|TRBD1|TRBJ1-2|TRBV6-1
CASSEGTGLRGYTF
TGTGCCAGCAGTGAAGGGACAGGGTTACGGGGCTACACCTTC
>-|TRBD2|TRBJ2-7|TRBV27
CASSLLTSGALYEQYF
TGTGCCAGCAGTTTACTGACTAGCGGGGCACTCTACGAGCAGTACTTC
>-|-|TRBJ1-5|TRBV28
CASSPSQAHSNQPQHF
TGTGCCAGCAGCCCGTCGCAGGCCCATAGCAATCAGCCCCAGCATTTT
>medium-sized|TRBD1|TRBJ1-5|TRBV7-9
CASNRGDNQPQHF
TGTGCCAGCAACAGGGGTGACAATCAGCCCCAGCATTTT
>once|-|TRBJ2-3|TRBV28
CASSPPGQYTDTQYF
TGTGCCAGCAGCCCCCCAGGACAGTACACAGATACGCAGTATTTT
>-|-|TRBJ2-2|TRBV7-2
CASSLGVGELFF
TGTGCCAGCAGCTTAGGAGTCGGGGAGCTGTTTTTT
>-|-|TRBJ1-5|TRBV7-2
CASSLVGGVSNQPQHF
TGTGCCAGCAGCTTAGTAGGGGGAGTCAGCAATCAGCCCCAGCATTTT
>-|TRBD1|TRBJ1-2|TRBV6-5
CASRTGQGDGYTF
TGTGCCAGCAGAACCGGACAGGGTGATGGCTACACCTTC
>-|TRBD2|TRBJ2-2|TRBV2
CASSPASGRATGELFF
TGTGCCAGCAGTCCTGCTAGCGGGAGGGCCACCGGGGAGCTGTTTTTT
>-|TRBD1|TRBJ2-1|TRBV28
CASSPRTGRNEQFF
TGTGCCAGCAGCCCTAGGACAGGGCGAAATGAGCAGTTCTTC
>-|TRBD2|TRBJ2-5|TRBV7-9
CASSLPLLAGGETQYF
TGTGCCAGCAGCTTACCCTTACTAGCGGGAGGCGAGACCCAGTACTTC
>-|TRBD2|TRBJ2-7|TRBV4-1
CASSQDPHWGTSGRIEQYF
TGCGCCAGCAGCCAAGATCCCCACTGGGGGACTAGCGGGAGGATTGAGCAGTACTTC
>once|-|TRBJ2-2|TRBV2
CASSNDRSGTGELFF
TGTGCCAGCAGTAATGACCGTTCGGGCACCGGGGAGCTGTTTTTT
>-|-|TRBJ2-7|TRBV10-1
CASRTGTGAYEQYF
TGCGCCAGCAGAACCGGGACTGGAGCCTACGAGCAGTACTTC
>-|-|TRBJ2-1|TRBV7-2
CASSLEFEQNEQFF
TGTGCCAGCAGCTTAGAGTTCGAACAAAATGAGCAGTTCTTC
>-|-|TRBJ2-1|TRBV6-6
CASSIAESSYNEQFF
TGTGCCAGCAGTATAGCGGAAAGCTCCTACAATGAGCAGTTCTTC
>-|TRBD2|TRBJ2-5|TRBV28
CASSIRLAGGPGKETQYF
TGTGCCAGCAGTATCCGACTAGCGGGAGGGCCTGGAAAGGAGACCCAGTACTTC
>few|-|TRBJ2-7|TRBV2
CASRSQGYEQYF
TGTGCCAGCAGGTCTCAGGGTTACGAGCAGTACTTC
>-|TRBD1|TRBJ1-2|TRBV27
CASSPSGTGGGYTF
TGTGCCAGCAGTCCCTCCGGGACAGGTGGTGGCTACACCTTC
>few|TRBD2|TRBJ2-1|TRBV9
CASSVFGGSNEQFF
TGTGCCAGCAGCGTGTTTGGCGGGAGCAATGAGCAGTTCTTC
>-|TRBD1|TRBJ2-1|TRBV10-1
CASSVNRGANEQFF
TGCGCCAGCAGTGTGAACAGGGGGGCGAATGAGCAGTTCTTC
>-|-|TRBJ2-7|TRBV10-3
CAISPGTPYEQYF
TGTGCCATCTCTCCAGGGACACCCTACGAGCAGTACTTC
>few|-|TRBJ2-3|TRBV15
CATSSPTGGLDTQYF
TGTGCCACCAGCAGTCCGACAGGTGGATTGGATACGCAGTATTTT
>-|-|TRBJ2-1|TRBV10-3
CAITGESYNEQFF
TGTGCCATCACGGGGGAATCCTACAATGAGCAGTTCTTC
>-|TRBD1|TRBJ2-7|TRBV6-5
CASSHSPTGAYEQYF
TGTGCCAGCAGTCACTCCCCGACAGGGGCCTACGAGCAGTACTTC
>-|TRBD1|TRBJ1-2|TRBV19
CASRSGSGGVYGYTF
TGTGCCAGTAGATCGGGTTCAGGGGGCGTCTATGGCTACACCTTC
>-|-|TRBJ2-7|TRBV28
CASTPGTHQYEQYF
TGTGCCAGCACCCCAGGGACACACCAATACGAGCAGTACTTC
>-|TRBD1|TRBJ2-2|TRBV6-5
CASRRLQGAVGELFF
TGTGCCAGCAGAAGACTACAGGGGGCCGTCGGGGAGCTGTTTTTT
>few|-|TRBJ2-5|TRBV11-3
CASSPGLPPETQYF
TGTGCCAGCAGCCCGGGACTCCCGCCGGAGACCCAGTACTTC
>-|TRBD2|TRBJ2-2|TRBV7-8
CASSLGTSGRSGELFF
TGTGCCAGCAGCTTAGGGACTAGCGGGAGGTCCGGGGAGCTGTTTTTT
>-|TRBD1|TRBJ1-2|TRBV27
CASSLRTGEVGFDYGYTF
TGTGCCAGCAGTCTCCGGACAGGGGAGGTGGGGTTCGACTATGGCTACACCTTC
>-|TRBD1|TRBJ1-2|TRBV5-1
CASSLVGQAYGYTF
TGCGCCAGCAGCCTGGTTGGACAGGCATATGGCTACACCTTC
>-|-|TRBJ1-5|TRBV6-1
CASSGGAPNSNQPQHF
TGTGCCAGCAGTGGGGGAGCCCCGAATAGCAATCAGCCCCAGCATTTT
>few|-|TRBJ1-2|TRBV4-3
CASSLGQLANYGYTF
TGCGCCAGCAGCCTCGGACAGCTCGCTAACTATGGCTACACCTTC
>-|-|TRBJ1-1|TRBV4-1
CASSPSPGMMNTEAFF
TGCGCCAGCAGCCCGTCGCCGGGGATGATGAACACTGAAGCTTTCTTT
>-|-|TRBJ2-1|TRBV29-1
CSVGPPNNEQFF
TGCAGCGTGGGCCCCCCGAACAATGAGCAGTTCTTC
>-|-|TRBJ2-7|TRBV21-1
CASSKTSTDLGLEGAGGTYEQYF
TGTGCCAGCAGCAAGACTAGTACGGACCTGGGGCTGGAGGGGGCAGGGGGCACCTACGAGCAGTACTTC
>-|-|TRBJ2-1|TRBV5-1
CASSRRGGDSNSYNEQFF
TGCGCCAGCAGCCGGAGGGGGGGGGACTCCAACTCCTACAATGAGCAGTTCTTC
>-|TRBD1|TRBJ2-7|TRBV2
CASRPGQGAYEQYF
TGTGCCAGCAGACCGGGACAGGGCGCCTACGAGCAGTACTTC
>-|TRBD1|TRBJ2-1|TRBV20-1
CSAPFDRAEFF
TGCAGTGCTCCCTTCGACAGGGCGGAGTTCTTC
>-|TRBD2|TRBJ2-2|TRBV5-4
CASSFNGRASGELFF
TGTGCCAGCAGCTTCAACGGGAGGGCCTCCGGGGAGCTGTTTTTT
>-|-|TRBJ2-7|TRBV15
CATSKTGREQYF
TGTGCCACCAGCAAGACTGGGAGGGAGCAGTACTTC
>-|TRBD1|TRBJ1-5|TRBV28
CASSITGGHQPQHF
TGTGCCAGCAGTATAACAGGGGGCCATCAGCCCCAGCATTTT
>-|TRBD1|TRBJ1-4|TRBV2
CASRRQGTNEKLFF
TGTGCCAGTCGGAGACAGGGAACTAATGAAAAACTGTTTTTT
>large|-|TRBJ2-3|TRBV15
CATSRENSDRPTDTQYF
TGTGCCACCAGCAGAGAGAATTCGGACAGACCCACAGATACGCAGTATTTT
>once|-|TRBJ2-7|TRBV6-1
CASSAQGGYEQYF
TGTGCCAGCAGTGCCCAAGGGGGCTACGAGCAGTACTTC
>-|-|TRBJ1-1|TRBV11-2
CASSLEQILEAFF
TGTGCCAGCAGCTTAGAACAGATTTTAGAAGCTTTCTTT
>-|TRBD1|TRBJ1-1|TRBV23-1
CASSQSDRGMNTEAFF
TGCGCCAGCAGTCAATCAGACAGGGGGATGAACACTGAAGCTTTCTTT
>-|-|TRBJ1-3|TRBV7-9
CASEGSPENTIYF
TGTGCCAGCGAGGGATCCCCGGAAAACACCATATATTTT
>-|-|TRBJ1-2|TRBV29-1
CSVEDRGNYGYTF
TGCAGCGTTGAGGACAGAGGCAACTATGGCTACACCTTC